The T cell receptor beta chain described here comes from a study of Ad26.COV2.S vaccination and SARS-CoV-2 variants. Study as a whole: Enrolled in COV1001, the donor was in the Ad26.COV2.S trial arm, which received the vaccine. The vaccine Ad26.COV2.S was put into the muscle once, or twice with 56 days between.

Treatment given: over 15 received Ad26.COV2.S at low or high dose, single or two shots; several received placebo; per-sample allocation not given. Following the first vaccine or placebo injection, samples were taken on day 63. This person who donated was an adult of 18-55 years in Boston. Looked up from germline, CDR1 is SEHNR and CDR2 is FQNEAQ (reference sequence). CDR3 length: 15 amino acids. V was pared by 4 bases and J by 2 bases, with 12 bases between. Repertoires were generated with immunoSEQ multiplex PCR, while TCRdb's copy carries only in-frame clones and drops some. The sample contains 350,000 to 500,000 clones, about nine tenths of which appear only once. Comments on this clone: Its specificity is unknown.

Overall study results and limits: Non-spike TCR breadth was similar in vaccine and placebo recipients.

The V gene is TRBV7-9, the J gene TRBJ1-5, with D hard to call. Here the sequenced sample was peripheral blood, taken in a trial of Ad26.COV2.S vaccine versus placebo. The TCR was taken from a person between 18 and 59 years old who received the Ad26.COV2.S COVID-19 vaccine or a placebo. CDR3 nucleotide sequence: TGTGCCAGCAGCTCGACGGCTTACGGCAATCAGCCCCAGCATTTT. It translates to CASSSTAYGNQPQHF.